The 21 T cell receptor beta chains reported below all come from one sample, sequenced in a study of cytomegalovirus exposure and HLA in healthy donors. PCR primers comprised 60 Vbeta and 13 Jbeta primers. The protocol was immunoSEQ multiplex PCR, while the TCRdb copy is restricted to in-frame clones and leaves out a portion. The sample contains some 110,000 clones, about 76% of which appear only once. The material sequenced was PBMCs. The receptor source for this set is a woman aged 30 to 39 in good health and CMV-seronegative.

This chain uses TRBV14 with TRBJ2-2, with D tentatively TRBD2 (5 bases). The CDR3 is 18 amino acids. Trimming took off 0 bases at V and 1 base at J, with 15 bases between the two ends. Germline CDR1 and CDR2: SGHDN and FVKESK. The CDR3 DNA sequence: TGTGCCAGCAGCCAAGATATCTTGGGCGGGCTGAACACCGGGGAGCTGTTTTTT. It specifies CASSQDILGGLNTGELFF. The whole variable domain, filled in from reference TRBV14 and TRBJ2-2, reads EAGVTQFPSHSVIEKGQTVTLRCDPISGHDNLYWYRRVMGKEIKFLLHFVKESKQDESGMPNNRFLAERTGGTYSTLKVQPAELEDSGVYFCASSQDILGGLNTGELFFGEGSRLTVL.

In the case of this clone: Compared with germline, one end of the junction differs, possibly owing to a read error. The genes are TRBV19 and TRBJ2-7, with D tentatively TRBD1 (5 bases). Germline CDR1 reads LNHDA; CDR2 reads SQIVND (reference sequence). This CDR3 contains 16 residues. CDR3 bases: TGTGCCAGTAGTATACCCAGTGGGGCCGGCTCCTACGGGCAGTACTTC. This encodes CASSIPSGAGSYGQYF.

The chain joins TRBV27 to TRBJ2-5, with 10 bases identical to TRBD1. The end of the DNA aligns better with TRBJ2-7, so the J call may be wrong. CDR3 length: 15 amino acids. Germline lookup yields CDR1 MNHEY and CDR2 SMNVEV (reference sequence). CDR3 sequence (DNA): TGTGCCAGCAGGATCGAGACAGGGGGCAATTACGAGCAGTACTTC. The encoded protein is CASRIETGGNYEQYF.

CDR3 bases: TGTGCCAGCAGTTACGCAGGGGCTGGTGGCTACACCTTC. This translates into CASSYAGAGGYTF. The chain links TRBV6-5 to TRBJ1-2, with D tentatively TRBD1 (6 bases). The CDR3 extends over 13 amino acids. V was trimmed by 2 bases and J by 7 bases, leaving 11 bases between them. Germline V gene data show CDR1 as MNHEY and CDR2 as SVGAGI.

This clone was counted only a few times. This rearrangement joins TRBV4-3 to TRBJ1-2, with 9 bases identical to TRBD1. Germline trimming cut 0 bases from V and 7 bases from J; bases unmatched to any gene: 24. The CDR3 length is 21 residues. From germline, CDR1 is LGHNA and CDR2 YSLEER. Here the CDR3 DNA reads TGCGCCAGCAGCCAAGAGGCCCGGCAGGTCCCGGGACAGGGAGTGATAAGTGGCTACACCTTC. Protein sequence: CASSQEARQVPGQGVISGYTF.

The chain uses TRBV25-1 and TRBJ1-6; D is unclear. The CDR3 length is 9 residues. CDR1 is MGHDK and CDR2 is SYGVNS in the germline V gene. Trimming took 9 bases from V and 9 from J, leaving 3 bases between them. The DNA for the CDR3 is TGTGCCAGACTTTCACCCCTCCACTTT. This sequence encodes CARLSPLHF.

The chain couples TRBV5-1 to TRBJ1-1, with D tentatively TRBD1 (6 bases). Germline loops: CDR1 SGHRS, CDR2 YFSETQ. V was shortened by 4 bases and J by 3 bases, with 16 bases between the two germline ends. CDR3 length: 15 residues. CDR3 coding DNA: TGCGCCAGCAGCGCCTCCCCAGGGGTTGACACTGAAGCTTTCTTT. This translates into CASSASPGVDTEAFF.

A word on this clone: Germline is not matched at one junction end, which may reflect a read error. The CDR3, as DNA: TGTGCTAGCAGCCCAGGGTTGGGTACGCAGTATTTT. Translating it yields CASSPGLGTQYF. The V call is TRBV7-7, the J call TRBJ2-3, with D perhaps TRBD1 (5 bases). This CDR3 contains 12 residues. CDR1 and CDR2 from the germline V gene are SSHAT and FNYEAQ (reference sequence).

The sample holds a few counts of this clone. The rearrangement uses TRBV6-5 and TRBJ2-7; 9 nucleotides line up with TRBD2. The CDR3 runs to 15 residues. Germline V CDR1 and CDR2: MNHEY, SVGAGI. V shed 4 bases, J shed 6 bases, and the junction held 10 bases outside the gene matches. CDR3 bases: TGTGCCAGCAGTTCCGAGCCGGGACTAGCAGCCGAGCAGTACTTC. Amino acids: CASSSEPGLAAEQYF.

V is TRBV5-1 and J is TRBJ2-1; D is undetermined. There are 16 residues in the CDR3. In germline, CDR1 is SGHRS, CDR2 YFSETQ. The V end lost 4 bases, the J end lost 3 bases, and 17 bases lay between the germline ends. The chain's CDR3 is CASSPGWASLYNEQFF. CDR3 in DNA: TGCGCCAGCAGCCCCGGTTGGGCAAGCCTCTACAATGAGCAGTTCTTC. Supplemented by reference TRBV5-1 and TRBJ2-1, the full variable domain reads KAGVTQTPRYLIKTRGQQVTLSCSPISGHRSVSWYQQTPGQGLQFLFEYFSETQRNKGNFPGRFSGRQFSNSRSEMNVSTLELGDSALYLCASSPGWASLYNEQFFGPGTRLTVL.

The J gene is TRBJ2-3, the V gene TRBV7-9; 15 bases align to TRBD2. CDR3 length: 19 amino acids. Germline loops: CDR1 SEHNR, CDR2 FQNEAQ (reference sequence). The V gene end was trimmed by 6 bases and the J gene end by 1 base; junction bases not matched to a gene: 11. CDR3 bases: TGTGCCAGCAGGGGTGGTGGGACTAGCGGGAGGAACCGCACAGATACGCAGTATTTT. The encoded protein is CASRGGGTSGRNRTDTQYF.

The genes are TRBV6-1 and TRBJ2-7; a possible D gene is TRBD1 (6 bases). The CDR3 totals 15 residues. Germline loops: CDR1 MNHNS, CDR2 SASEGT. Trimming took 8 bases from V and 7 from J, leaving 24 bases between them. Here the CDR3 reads CASSGTPPSANEQYF. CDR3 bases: TGTGCCAGCTCGGGGACACCTCCATCAGCTAATGAGCAGTACTTC.

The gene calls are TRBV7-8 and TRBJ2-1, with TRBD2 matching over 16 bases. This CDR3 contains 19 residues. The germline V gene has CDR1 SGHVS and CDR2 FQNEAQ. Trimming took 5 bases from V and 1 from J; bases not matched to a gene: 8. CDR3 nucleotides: TGTGCCAGCAGCGGAATGGGACTAGCGGGAGGGTTGTCCTACAATGAGCAGTTCTTC. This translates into CASSGMGLAGGLSYNEQFF.

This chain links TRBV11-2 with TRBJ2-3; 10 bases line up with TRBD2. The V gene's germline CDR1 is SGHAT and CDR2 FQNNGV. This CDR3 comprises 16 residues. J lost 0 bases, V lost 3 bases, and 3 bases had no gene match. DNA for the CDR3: TGTGCCAGCAGCTTGGAGACTAGCGGGAGCACAGATACGCAGTATTTT. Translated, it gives CASSLETSGSTDTQYF.

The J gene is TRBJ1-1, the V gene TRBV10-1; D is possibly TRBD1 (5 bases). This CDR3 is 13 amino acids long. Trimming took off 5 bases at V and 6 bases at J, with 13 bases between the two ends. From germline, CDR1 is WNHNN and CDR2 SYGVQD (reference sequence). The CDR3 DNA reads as TGCGCCAGCAGTTCGACAGCTGGGGCTGAAGCTTTCTTT. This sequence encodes CASSSTAGAEAFF.

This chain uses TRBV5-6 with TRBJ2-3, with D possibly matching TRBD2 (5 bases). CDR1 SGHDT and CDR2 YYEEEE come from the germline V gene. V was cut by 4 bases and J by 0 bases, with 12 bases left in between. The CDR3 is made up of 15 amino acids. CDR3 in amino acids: CASSKRSGSTDTQYF. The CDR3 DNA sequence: TGTGCCAGCAGCAAACGGAGCGGAAGCACAGATACGCAGTATTTT.

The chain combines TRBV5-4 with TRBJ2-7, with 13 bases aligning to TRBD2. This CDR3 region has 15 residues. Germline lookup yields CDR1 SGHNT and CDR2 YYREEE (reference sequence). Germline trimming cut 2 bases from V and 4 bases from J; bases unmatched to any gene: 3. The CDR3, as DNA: TGTGCCAGCAGCTTTTCGGGACTAGCGGGATACGAGCAGTACTTC. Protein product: CASSFSGLAGYEQYF.

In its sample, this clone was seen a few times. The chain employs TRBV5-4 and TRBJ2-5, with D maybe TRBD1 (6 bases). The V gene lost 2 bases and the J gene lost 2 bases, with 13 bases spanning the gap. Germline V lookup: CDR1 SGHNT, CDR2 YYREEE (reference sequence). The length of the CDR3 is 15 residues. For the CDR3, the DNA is TGTGCCAGCAGCTTCGGCTTGACAGGTCAAGAGACCCAGTACTTC. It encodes CASSFGLTGQETQYF. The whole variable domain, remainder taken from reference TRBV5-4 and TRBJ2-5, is ETGVTQSPTHLIKTRGQQVTLRCSSQSGHNTVSWYQQALGQGPQFIFQYYREEENGRGNFPPRFSGLQFPNYSSELNVNALELDDSALYLCASSFGLTGQETQYFGPGTRLLVL.

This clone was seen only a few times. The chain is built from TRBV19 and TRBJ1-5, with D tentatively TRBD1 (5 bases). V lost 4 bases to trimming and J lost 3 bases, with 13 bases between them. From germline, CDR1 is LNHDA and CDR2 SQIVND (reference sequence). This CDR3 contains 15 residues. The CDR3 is CASSNAAGYNQPQHF. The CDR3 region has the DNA TGTGCCAGTAGTAACGCGGCAGGGTACAATCAGCCCCAGCATTTT.

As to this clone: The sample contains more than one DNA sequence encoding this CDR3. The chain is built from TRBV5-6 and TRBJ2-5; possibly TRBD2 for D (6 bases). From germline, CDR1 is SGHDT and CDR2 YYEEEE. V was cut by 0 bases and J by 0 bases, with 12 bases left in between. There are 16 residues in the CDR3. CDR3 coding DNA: TGTGCCAGCAGCTTGGTGGGGGGAGAGGACCAAGAGACCCAGTACTTC. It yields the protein CASSLVGGEDQETQYF.

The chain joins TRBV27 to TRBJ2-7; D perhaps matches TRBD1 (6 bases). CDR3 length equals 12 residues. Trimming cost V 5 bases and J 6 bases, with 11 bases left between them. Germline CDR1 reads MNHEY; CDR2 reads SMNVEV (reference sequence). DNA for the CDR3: TGTGCCAGCAGTCAACAGGGTCGCGAGCAGTACTTC. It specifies CASSQQGREQYF.